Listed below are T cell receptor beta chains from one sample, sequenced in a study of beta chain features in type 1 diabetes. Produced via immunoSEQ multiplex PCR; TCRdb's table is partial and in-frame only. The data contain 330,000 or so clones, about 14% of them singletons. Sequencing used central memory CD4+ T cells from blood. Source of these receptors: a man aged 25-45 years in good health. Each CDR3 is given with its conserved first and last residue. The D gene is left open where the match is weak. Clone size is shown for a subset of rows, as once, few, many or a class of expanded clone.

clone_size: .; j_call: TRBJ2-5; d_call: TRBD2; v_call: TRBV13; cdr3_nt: TGTGCCAGCAGCTTAGTCGGCGGGAGCGGAGTGGAGACCCAGTACTTC; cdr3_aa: CASSLVGGSGVETQYF
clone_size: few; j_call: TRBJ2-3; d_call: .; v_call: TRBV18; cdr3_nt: TGTGCCAGCACCGACCAGGATACGCAGTATTTT; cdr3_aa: CASTDQDTQYF
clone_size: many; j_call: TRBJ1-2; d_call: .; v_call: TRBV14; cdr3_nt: TGTGCCAGCAGCCAAACAGGACCTAACTATGGCTACACCTTC; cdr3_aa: CASSQTGPNYGYTF
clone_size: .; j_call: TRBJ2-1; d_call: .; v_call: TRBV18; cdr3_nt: TGTGCCAGCTCACCACGGGGTAAGGGGGTCAATGAGCAGTTCTTC; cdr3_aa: CASSPRGKGVNEQFF
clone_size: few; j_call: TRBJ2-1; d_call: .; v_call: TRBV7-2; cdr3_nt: TGTGCCAGCAGCCCCTGGGGACCTATCAACAATGAGCAGTTCTTC; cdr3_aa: CASSPWGPINNEQFF
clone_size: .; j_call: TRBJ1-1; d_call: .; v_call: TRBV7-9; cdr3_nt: TGTGCCAGCAGCTTACGGGAGAACACTGAAGCTTTCTTT; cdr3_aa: CASSLRENTEAFF
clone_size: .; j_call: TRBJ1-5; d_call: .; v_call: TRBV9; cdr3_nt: TGTGCCAGCAGCGTAAATGGGAATCAGCCCCAGCATTTT; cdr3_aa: CASSVNGNQPQHF
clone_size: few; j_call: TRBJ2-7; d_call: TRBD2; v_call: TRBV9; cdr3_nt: TGTGCCAGCAGCGTAGTACCGACTAGCGGGCCCTACGAGCAGTACTTC; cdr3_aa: CASSVVPTSGPYEQYF
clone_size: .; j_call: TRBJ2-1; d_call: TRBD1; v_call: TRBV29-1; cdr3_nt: TGCAGCGCAGGGGGCCTCAGCTCCTACAATGAGCAGTTCTTC; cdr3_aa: CSAGGLSSYNEQFF
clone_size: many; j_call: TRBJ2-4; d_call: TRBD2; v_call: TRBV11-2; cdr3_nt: TGTGCCAGCAGCTTAGATCGGGTAGCGGGAGGGCCTGAGTACTTC; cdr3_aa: CASSLDRVAGGPEYF
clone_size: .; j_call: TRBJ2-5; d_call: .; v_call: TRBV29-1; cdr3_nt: TGCAGCGGCCGGAGCCAAGAGACCCAGTACTTC; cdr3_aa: CSGRSQETQYF
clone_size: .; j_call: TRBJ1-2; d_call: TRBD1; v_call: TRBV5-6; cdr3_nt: TGTGCCAGCAGCTTGGCCCCCCGGCGACAGGGGGGCTACACCTTC; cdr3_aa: CASSLAPRRQGGYTF
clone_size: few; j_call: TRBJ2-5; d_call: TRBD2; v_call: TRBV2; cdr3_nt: TGTGCCAGCAGTGAACGCGGGAGGGCCTGGGAGACCCAGTACTTC; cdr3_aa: CASSERGRAWETQYF
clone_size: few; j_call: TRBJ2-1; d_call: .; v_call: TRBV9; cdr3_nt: TGTGCCAGCAGCGACACAAGGGACTCCTACAATGAGCAGTTCTTC; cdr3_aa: CASSDTRDSYNEQFF
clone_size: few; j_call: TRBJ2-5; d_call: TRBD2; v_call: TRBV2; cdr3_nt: TGTGCGACAAGGGGGGCGGGACTAGCGGGAGAGACCCAGTACTTC; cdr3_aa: CATRGAGLAGETQYF
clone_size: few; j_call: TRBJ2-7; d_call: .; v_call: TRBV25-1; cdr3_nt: TGTGCCAGCAGTGAAGGGGGTCACTACGAGCAGTACTTC; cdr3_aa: CASSEGGHYEQYF
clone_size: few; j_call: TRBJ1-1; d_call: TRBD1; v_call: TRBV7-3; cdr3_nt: TGTGCCAGCAGCTTAAACGCAGGGGGGAACACTGAAGCTTTCTTT; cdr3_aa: CASSLNAGGNTEAFF
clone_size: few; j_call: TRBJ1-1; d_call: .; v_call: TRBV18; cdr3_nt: TGTGCCAGCTCACCTGAGAGGCAGGGTCGAGCTTTCTTT; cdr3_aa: CASSPERQGRAFF
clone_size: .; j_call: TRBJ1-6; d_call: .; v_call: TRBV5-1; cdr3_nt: TGCGCCAGCAGTGAGTCCGATTCACCCCTCCACTTT; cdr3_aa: CASSESDSPLHF
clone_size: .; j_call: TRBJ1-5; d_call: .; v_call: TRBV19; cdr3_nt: TGTGCCAGCCAAGACAGCCGCTATCAGCCCCAGCATTTT; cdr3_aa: CASQDSRYQPQHF
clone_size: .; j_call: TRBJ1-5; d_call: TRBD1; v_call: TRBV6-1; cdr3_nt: TGTGCCAGCTCCGCGACAGGGATCTATCAGCCCCAGCATTTT; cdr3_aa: CASSATGIYQPQHF
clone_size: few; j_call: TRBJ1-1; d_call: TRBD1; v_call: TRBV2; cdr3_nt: TGTGCCAGCGGCCGGGACAGGCACACTGAAGCTTTCTTT; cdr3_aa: CASGRDRHTEAFF
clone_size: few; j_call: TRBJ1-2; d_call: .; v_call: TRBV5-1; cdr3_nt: TGCGCCAGCAAAGAAACACAGGGATCCGCCTATGGCTACACCTTC; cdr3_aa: CASKETQGSAYGYTF
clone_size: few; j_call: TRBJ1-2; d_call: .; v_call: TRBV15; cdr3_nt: TGTGCCACCAGCAGAGTTCAGGGAACTGGTGGCTACACCTTC; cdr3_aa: CATSRVQGTGGYTF
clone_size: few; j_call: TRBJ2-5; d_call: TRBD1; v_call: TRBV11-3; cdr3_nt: TGTGCCAGCAGCTTGGGACAGGAGTACCAAGAGACCCAGTACTTC; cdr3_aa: CASSLGQEYQETQYF
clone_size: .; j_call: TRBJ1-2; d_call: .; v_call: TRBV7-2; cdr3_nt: TGTGCCAGCAGCTTAGCGCTCACAGAGAGAGGCTACACCTTC; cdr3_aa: CASSLALTERGYTF
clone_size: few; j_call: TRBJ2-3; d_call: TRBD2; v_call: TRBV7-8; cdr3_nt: TGTGCCAGCGGTCCTTTAGCGGGAACAGATACGCAGTATTTT; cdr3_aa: CASGPLAGTDTQYF
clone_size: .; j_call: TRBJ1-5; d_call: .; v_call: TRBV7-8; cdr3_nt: TGTGCCAGCAGCCCGTTGGGGAATAGCAATCAGCCCCAGCATTTT; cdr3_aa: CASSPLGNSNQPQHF
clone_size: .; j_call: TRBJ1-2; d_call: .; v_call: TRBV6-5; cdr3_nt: TGTGCCAGCAGTTACTCAAGACAGTCCTATGGCTACACCTTC; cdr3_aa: CASSYSRQSYGYTF
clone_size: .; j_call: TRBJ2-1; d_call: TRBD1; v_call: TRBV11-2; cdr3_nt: TGTGCCAGCAGCTTGAACAGGGGGATTGGGAATGAGCAGTTCTTC; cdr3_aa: CASSLNRGIGNEQFF
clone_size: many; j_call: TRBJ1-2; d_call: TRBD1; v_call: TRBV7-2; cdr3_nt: TGTGCCAGCAGCTTAGGGACAGGGGCTTTTGGCTACACCTTC; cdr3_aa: CASSLGTGAFGYTF
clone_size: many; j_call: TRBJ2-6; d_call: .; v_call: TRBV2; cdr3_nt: TGTGCCAGCAGAGGCTCTGGGGCCAACGTCCTGACTTTC; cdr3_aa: CASRGSGANVLTF
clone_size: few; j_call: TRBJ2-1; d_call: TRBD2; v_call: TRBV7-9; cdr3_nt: TGTGCCAGCAGTCGCCCACTCCGGCGGGAGGGTCACAATGAGCAGTTCTTC; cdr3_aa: CASSRPLRREGHNEQFF
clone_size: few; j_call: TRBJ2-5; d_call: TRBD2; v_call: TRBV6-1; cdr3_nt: TGTGCCAGCAGTGAAAGGACTAGCTGGGAGACCCAGTACTTC; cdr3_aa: CASSERTSWETQYF
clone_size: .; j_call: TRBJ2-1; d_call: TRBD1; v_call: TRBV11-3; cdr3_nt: TGTGCCAGCAGCTCCGGGACAGTTGGTGAGCAGTTCTTC; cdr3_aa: CASSSGTVGEQFF
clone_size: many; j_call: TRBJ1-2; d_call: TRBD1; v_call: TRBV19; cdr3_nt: TGTGCCAGTACCCGGGACAGGGGGCTTGGCTACACCTTC; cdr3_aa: CASTRDRGLGYTF
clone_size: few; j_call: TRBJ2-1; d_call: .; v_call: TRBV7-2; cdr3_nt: TGTGCCAGCAGCATCGGGACCGCCGTTAATGAGCAGTTCTTC; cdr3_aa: CASSIGTAVNEQFF
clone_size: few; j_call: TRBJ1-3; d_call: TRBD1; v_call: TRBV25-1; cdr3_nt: TGTGCCAGCAGTGCCGGGACAGGGGGTGGAAACACCATATATTTT; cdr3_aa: CASSAGTGGGNTIYF
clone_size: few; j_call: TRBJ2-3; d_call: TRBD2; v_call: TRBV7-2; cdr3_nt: TGTGCCAGCAGCTTAGCTAGCGGGATCACTAGCACAGATACGCAGTATTTT; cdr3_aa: CASSLASGITSTDTQYF
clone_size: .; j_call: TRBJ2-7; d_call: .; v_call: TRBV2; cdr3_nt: TGTGCCAGCAGTGACCCGGCCGGGGACACCTCCTACGAGCAGTACTTC; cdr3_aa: CASSDPAGDTSYEQYF
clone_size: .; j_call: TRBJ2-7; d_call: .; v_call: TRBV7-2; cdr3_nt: TGTGCCAGCAGCTCATTGACAGGTCTTCCCTACGAGCAGTACTTC; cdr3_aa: CASSSLTGLPYEQYF
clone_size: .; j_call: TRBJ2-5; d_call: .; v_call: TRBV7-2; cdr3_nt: TGTGCCAGCAGCCCCCTCCACGCTGGGGAGACCCAGTACTTC; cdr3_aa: CASSPLHAGETQYF
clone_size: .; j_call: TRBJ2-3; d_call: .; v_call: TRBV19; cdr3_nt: TGTGCCAGTAGTATAAGACTAGGCACAGATACGCAGTATTTT; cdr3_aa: CASSIRLGTDTQYF
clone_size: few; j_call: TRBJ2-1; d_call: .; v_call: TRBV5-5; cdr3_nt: TGTGCCAGCAGCTTGGTGCGGCGGAGCTCCTACAATGAGCAGTTCTTC; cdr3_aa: CASSLVRRSSYNEQFF
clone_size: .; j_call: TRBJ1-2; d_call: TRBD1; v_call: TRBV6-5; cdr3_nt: TGTGCCAGCACTCCGAGGGCAGGGGGCCATGGCTACACCTTC; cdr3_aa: CASTPRAGGHGYTF
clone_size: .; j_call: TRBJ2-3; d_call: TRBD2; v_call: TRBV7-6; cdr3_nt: TGTGCCAGCAGCTTAGGAATCGGGCGGGGGAGCACAGATACGCAGTATTTT; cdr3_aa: CASSLGIGRGSTDTQYF
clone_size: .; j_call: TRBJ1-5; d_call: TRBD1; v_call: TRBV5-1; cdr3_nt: TGCGCCAGCAGCTTGGGCACAGGGGGTCTTGAGCCCCAGCATTTT; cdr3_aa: CASSLGTGGLEPQHF
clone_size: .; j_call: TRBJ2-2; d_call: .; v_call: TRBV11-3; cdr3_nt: TGTGCCAGCAGCTTAGGTCGGACGAACACCGGGGAGCTGTTTTTT; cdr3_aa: CASSLGRTNTGELFF
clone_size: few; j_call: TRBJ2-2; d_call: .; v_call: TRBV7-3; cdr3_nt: TGTGCCAGCAGCTCGCAGGGCGCGGACACCGGGGAGCTGTTTTTT; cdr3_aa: CASSSQGADTGELFF
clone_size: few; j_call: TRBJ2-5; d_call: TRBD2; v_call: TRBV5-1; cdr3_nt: TGCGCCAGCAGCTTGGGGGCTAGCGGGGGACAAGAGACCCAGTACTTC; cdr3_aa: CASSLGASGGQETQYF